These T cell receptor beta chains were read from a single sample in a study of blood T cells in healthy people across ages. One entry per CDR3 protein results from TCRdb running MiXCR on the 5' RACE reads. The sample lists roughly 730,000 distinct CDR3 sequences, about 56% occurring once. The sequenced sample consisted of blood. These receptors came from a man aged 35 to 55 in good health. Both conserved end residues are part of each CDR3. D genes are given only for firm matches. Some rows have no size entry. The others give once, few or many, or a class for an expanded clone.

clone_size | d_call | j_call | v_call | cdr3_aa | cdr3_nt
- | TRBD2 | TRBJ2-4 | TRBV20-1 | CSPSGGAGKNIQYF | TGCAGTCCTAGCGGGGGGGCAGGGAAAAACATTCAGTACTTC
- | - | TRBJ2-3 | TRBV28 | CASSPPGGNTDTQYF | TGTGCCAGCAGCCCTCCCGGAGGGAACACAGATACGCAGTATTTT
- | TRBD2 | TRBJ2-3 | TRBV20-1 | CSARASGDSDTQYF | TGCAGTGCTAGAGCCAGCGGGGATTCAGATACGCAGTATTTT
few | - | TRBJ2-7 | TRBV6-2/TRBV6-3 | CASSYSNRQDEQYF | TGTGCCAGCAGTTACTCGAACCGACAGGACGAGCAGTACTTC
- | - | TRBJ2-7 | TRBV5-1 | CASSGVGQHYNEQYF | TGCGCCAGCAGCGGGGTCGGACAGCACTACAATGAGCAGTACTTC
- | - | TRBJ2-2 | TRBV4-2 | CASSSHGTNTGELFF | TGTGCCAGCAGCTCCCACGGAACGAACACCGGGGAGCTGTTTTTT
- | - | TRBJ1-1 | TRBV6-2/TRBV6-3 | CASLGAHNTEVFF | TGTGCCAGCTTGGGAGCCCATAACACTGAAGTTTTCTTT
few | - | TRBJ2-7 | TRBV7-2 | CASSLSLGEQYF | TGTGCCAGCAGCTTATCTTTGGGAGAGCAGTACTTC
- | TRBD1 | TRBJ1-1 | TRBV29-1 | CSVEAGGTEAFF | TGCAGCGTTGAAGCAGGGGGCACTGAAGCTTTCTTT
- | - | TRBJ2-5 | TRBV29-1 | CSLWTSGGETQYF | TGCAGCCTTTGGACCTCTGGGGGGGAGACCCAGTACTTC
- | - | TRBJ2-1 | TRBV3-1 | CASSQLPGAYNEQFF | TGTGCCAGCAGCCAATTACCCGGGGCCTACAATGAGCAGTTCTTC
- | - | TRBJ2-5 | TRBV5-1 | CASSLADRYQETQYF | TGCGCCAGCAGCTTGGCTGACAGGTACCAAGAGACCCAGTACTTC
- | - | TRBJ2-1 | TRBV11-3 | CASSLQALYNEQFF | TGTGCCAGCAGCTTACAAGCGTTGTACAATGAGCAGTTCTTC
- | TRBD2 | TRBJ2-1 | TRBV20-1 | CSARDAGAVFGEQFF | TGCAGTGCTAGAGATGCGGGAGCAGTTTTTGGTGAGCAGTTCTTC